The rows below give T cell receptor beta chains drawn from one sample of a study of cytomegalovirus exposure and HLA in healthy donors. Sequencing was performed with immunoSEQ multiplex PCR; in TCRdb, only in-frame clones are kept and a portion is missing. This table holds some 150,000 clones, 75% to 90% found once. The sequenced material came from PBMCs. These receptors were collected from a man aged 35 to 55 in good health and CMV-seronegative. The CDR3 runs from the conserved cysteine through the conserved F or W. The D gene is left open where the match is weak. A clone size is listed for some rows: how often the clone was seen (once, few, many), or a class if it is expanded.

D: .; length: 13; J: TRBJ1-1; size: few; V: TRBV29-1; DNA: TGCAGCGTTGGTTCAGGGGCGAACACTGAAGCTTTCTTT; CDR3: CSVGSGANTEAFF
D: .; length: 14; J: TRBJ1-4; size: once; V: TRBV19; DNA: TGTGCCAGTAGGCCAGGGGAACCTAATGAAAAACTGTTTTTT; CDR3: CASRPGEPNEKLFF
D: TRBD1; length: 14; J: TRBJ2-7; size: .; V: TRBV7-9; DNA: TGTGCCAGCAGCCATCGGGACAGGCCCTACGAGCAGTACTTC; CDR3: CASSHRDRPYEQYF
D: TRBD1; length: 14; J: TRBJ1-2; size: few; V: TRBV6-5; DNA: TGTGCCAGCAGTTACTGGGACAGGCACTATGGCTACACCTTC; CDR3: CASSYWDRHYGYTF
D: .; length: 10; J: TRBJ2-7; size: once; V: TRBV28; DNA: TGTGCCAGCAGTCGCTACGAGCAGTACTTC; CDR3: CASSRYEQYF
D: TRBD2; length: 16; J: TRBJ2-3; size: .; V: TRBV4-2; DNA: TGTGCCAGCAGCCAAGCCGGGACTAGTGGCACAGATACGCAGTATTTT; CDR3: CASSQAGTSGTDTQYF
D: .; length: 11; J: TRBJ1-5; size: .; V: TRBV20-1; DNA: TGCAGTGCCCAGAGGGGGCAGCCCCAGCATTTT; CDR3: CSAQRGQPQHF
D: .; length: 12; J: TRBJ2-1; size: few; V: TRBV6-4; DNA: TGTGCCAGCAGCGTAGAGTCGGGTGAGCAGTTCTTC; CDR3: CASSVESGEQFF
D: .; length: 19; J: TRBJ1-4; size: .; V: TRBV5-1; DNA: TGCGCCAGCAGCTTGGTTTTGGCAGGGAGGGGAACGGAGGATGAAAAACTGTTTTTT; CDR3: CASSLVLAGRGTEDEKLFF
D: .; length: 16; J: TRBJ2-3; size: .; V: TRBV19; DNA: TGTGCCAGTAGTATAGATAGTGTACAGGCCACAGATACGCAGTATTTT; CDR3: CASSIDSVQATDTQYF
D: TRBD1; length: 15; J: TRBJ1-3; size: .; V: TRBV6-5; DNA: TGTGCCAGCAGTCCCGACAGGGGAGCGGGAAACACCATATATTTT; CDR3: CASSPDRGAGNTIYF
D: .; length: 15; J: TRBJ1-4; size: .; V: TRBV7-2; DNA: TGTGCCAGCAGCTTAGTCGTGGGAGTGGATGAAAAACTGTTTTTT; CDR3: CASSLVVGVDEKLFF
D: TRBD2; length: 15; J: TRBJ2-4; size: once; V: TRBV6-5; DNA: TGTGCCAGCAGCTCCGGCGGGGGGCGCGAAAACATTCAGTACTTC; CDR3: CASSSGGGRENIQYF
D: .; length: 17; J: TRBJ1-2; size: .; V: TRBV7-2; DNA: TGTGCCAGCAGCTTAAGAGCCCACAGGGCGGTGGACTATGGCTACACCTTC; CDR3: CASSLRAHRAVDYGYTF
D: .; length: 12; J: TRBJ1-2; size: .; V: TRBV29-1; DNA: TGCAGCGCACAACAAAATAACTATGGCTACACCTTC; CDR3: CSAQQNNYGYTF
D: .; length: 15; J: TRBJ2-2; size: .; V: TRBV7-9; DNA: TGTGCCAGCAGCCACGGTGGAGGGATATCCGGGGAGCTGTTTTTT; CDR3: CASSHGGGISGELFF
D: TRBD1; length: 15; J: TRBJ2-1; size: .; V: TRBV19; DNA: TGTGCCAGTAGTAAGACAGGGGGGTACTACAATGAGCAGTTCTTC; CDR3: CASSKTGGYYNEQFF
D: .; length: 15; J: TRBJ2-6; size: .; V: TRBV7-9; DNA: TGTGCCAGCAGCTCAGACAGTCTTGGGGCCAACGTCCTGACTTTC; CDR3: CASSSDSLGANVLTF
D: .; length: 13; J: TRBJ2-5; size: .; V: TRBV5-1; DNA: TGCGCCAGCAGCCAGGGACTGGCGGCGACCCAGTACTTC; CDR3: CASSQGLAATQYF
D: .; length: 16; J: TRBJ2-2; size: .; V: TRBV10-3; DNA: TGTGCCATCAGTGAGGAGTCTATAGCGAACACCGGGGAGCTGTTTTTT; CDR3: CAISEESIANTGELFF
D: .; length: 11; J: TRBJ1-4; size: .; V: TRBV6-6; DNA: TGTGCCAGCACCCTTAATGAAAAACTGTTTTTT; CDR3: CASTLNEKLFF
D: .; length: 13; J: TRBJ2-7; size: .; V: TRBV2; DNA: TGTGCCAGCAGATTTAGCCTCCTCTACGAGCAGTACTTC; CDR3: CASRFSLLYEQYF
D: .; length: 14; J: TRBJ1-5; size: .; V: TRBV6-6; DNA: TGTGCCAGCAGTTCAGGGGATAGCAATCAGCCCCAGCATTTT; CDR3: CASSSGDSNQPQHF
D: TRBD2; length: 15; J: TRBJ2-7; size: few; V: TRBV4-1; DNA: TGCGCCAGCAGTGGCGGGACTAGCGGGACCTACGAGCAGTACTTC; CDR3: CASSGGTSGTYEQYF
D: TRBD1; length: 14; J: TRBJ1-3; size: .; V: TRBV18; DNA: TGTGCCAGCTCACGGACAGGGGCTGGAAACACCATATATTTT; CDR3: CASSRTGAGNTIYF
D: .; length: 13; J: TRBJ1-2; size: .; V: TRBV9; DNA: TGTGCCAGCAGCGAGAACAGCAACTATGGCTACACCTTC; CDR3: CASSENSNYGYTF
D: TRBD1; length: 14; J: TRBJ1-2; size: once; V: TRBV5-1; DNA: TGCGCCAGCAGCGCCGGACAGGGGAACTATGGCTACACCTTC; CDR3: CASSAGQGNYGYTF
D: TRBD2; length: 16; J: TRBJ2-5; size: once; V: TRBV5-5; DNA: TGTGCCAGCAGTCTGACTAGCGGGGGGGCGGGAGAGACCCAGTACTTC; CDR3: CASSLTSGGAGETQYF
D: .; length: 16; J: TRBJ1-1; size: .; V: TRBV9; DNA: TGTGCCAGCAGCTCAATTGGAGGGGCGTCGAACACTGAAGCTTTCTTT; CDR3: CASSSIGGASNTEAFF
D: .; length: 14; J: TRBJ1-2; size: once; V: TRBV4-1; DNA: TGCGCCAGCAGCCAACCTTTTGACACGGATGGCTACACCTTC; CDR3: CASSQPFDTDGYTF
D: TRBD1; length: 15; J: TRBJ2-5; size: .; V: TRBV5-4; DNA: TGTGCCAGCAGCTTGGCAGGGGTGACAGGGGAGACCCAGTACTTC; CDR3: CASSLAGVTGETQYF
D: .; length: 14; J: TRBJ1-6; size: few; V: TRBV10-3; DNA: TGTGCCATCAACCCACAATTTGGTAATTCACCCCTCCACTTT; CDR3: CAINPQFGNSPLHF
D: .; length: 14; J: TRBJ2-2; size: .; V: TRBV5-1; DNA: TGCGCCAGCAACGTCGGGGTTAACACCGGGGAGCTGTTTTTT; CDR3: CASNVGVNTGELFF
D: .; length: 12; J: TRBJ2-5; size: .; V: TRBV7-7; DNA: TGTGCTAGCAGCTCCGGCCAAGAGACCCAGTACTTC; CDR3: CASSSGQETQYF
D: .; length: 13; J: TRBJ1-5; size: once; V: TRBV10-3; DNA: TGTGCCATCAGGGAGGGGCCCAATCAGCCCCAGCATTTT; CDR3: CAIREGPNQPQHF
D: .; length: 16; J: TRBJ2-7; size: .; V: TRBV14; DNA: TGTGCCAGCAGCCAAGAGGCGGGATTCAGTCGGTACGAGCAGTACTTC; CDR3: CASSQEAGFSRYEQYF
D: TRBD2; length: 14; J: TRBJ2-5; size: .; V: TRBV29-1; DNA: TGCAGCGTTGACTTAGGACTAGGCCAAGAGACCCAGTACTTC; CDR3: CSVDLGLGQETQYF
D: .; length: 13; J: TRBJ1-1; size: .; V: TRBV19; DNA: TGTGCCAGTCTCAGTGGGGGGGGTACTGAAGCTTTCTTT; CDR3: CASLSGGGTEAFF
D: TRBD1; length: 15; J: TRBJ1-2; size: few; V: TRBV19; DNA: TGTGCCAGTAGTCCAAGGACAGGGGGAAGCGGAGGCTACACCTTC; CDR3: CASSPRTGGSGGYTF
D: TRBD2; length: 20; J: TRBJ2-5; size: .; V: TRBV7-3; DNA: TGTGCCAGCAGCTTAGGCTATGGCCTGGCTAGCGGGAGGGGGGGCGAGACCCAGTACTTC; CDR3: CASSLGYGLASGRGGETQYF
D: TRBD1; length: 14; J: TRBJ1-5; size: .; V: TRBV2; DNA: TGTGCCAGCAGTGAGACAGGGGGCGGTCAGCCCCAGCATTTT; CDR3: CASSETGGGQPQHF
D: TRBD1; length: 15; J: TRBJ1-1; size: .; V: TRBV2; DNA: TGTGCCAGCAGCCCCCCTGACAGGGGGCCTGGTGAAGCTTTCTTT; CDR3: CASSPPDRGPGEAFF
D: TRBD1; length: 15; J: TRBJ2-7; size: .; V: TRBV7-2; DNA: TGTGCCAGCAGCCCGGGGACAGGGGGCCTGGAGGAGCAGTACTTC; CDR3: CASSPGTGGLEEQYF
D: TRBD1; length: 17; J: TRBJ1-5; size: .; V: TRBV10-3; DNA: TGTGCCACCGCGGACAGGGGGGGACATTCAAGCAATCAGCCCCAGCATTTT; CDR3: CATADRGGHSSNQPQHF
D: TRBD1; length: 17; J: TRBJ2-2; size: .; V: TRBV7-6; DNA: TGTGCCAGCAGCCCAGGGTTGCAGGGGGCGCGAACCGGGGAGCTGTTTTTT; CDR3: CASSPGLQGARTGELFF
D: .; length: 11; J: TRBJ2-7; size: .; V: TRBV6-1; DNA: TGTGCCAGCCCTTGGACTTACGAGCAGTACTTC; CDR3: CASPWTYEQYF
D: TRBD1; length: 13; J: TRBJ2-7; size: .; V: TRBV5-4; DNA: TGTGCCAGCAAATACGGGACAGGGTTCGAGCAGTACTTC; CDR3: CASKYGTGFEQYF
D: TRBD1; length: 14; J: TRBJ2-2; size: .; V: TRBV7-3; DNA: TGTGCCGTTTCGGACAGGTCGAACACCGGGGAGCTGTTTTTT; CDR3: CAVSDRSNTGELFF
D: TRBD2; length: 18; J: TRBJ2-4; size: .; V: TRBV28; DNA: TGTGCCAGCAGTCAGGTCCTAGCGGGGGGGGCAGACAAAAACATTCAGTACTTC; CDR3: CASSQVLAGGADKNIQYF
D: TRBD2; length: 12; J: TRBJ2-1; size: .; V: TRBV29-1; DNA: TGCAGCGTTCCTAGCGGAGCCAATGAGCAGTTCTTC; CDR3: CSVPSGANEQFF
D: TRBD2; length: 18; J: TRBJ2-3; size: .; V: TRBV7-9; DNA: TGTGCCAGCAGCTGGGGACTAGCGGGAGGGCGTAGCACAGATACGCAGTATTTT; CDR3: CASSWGLAGGRSTDTQYF
D: TRBD1; length: 14; J: TRBJ1-4; size: once; V: TRBV6-1; DNA: TGTGCCAGCAGCCGGGACAGTCCTAATGAAAAACTGTTTTTT; CDR3: CASSRDSPNEKLFF